The source of this T cell receptor beta chain is a study of blood T cell repertoires in COVID-19 (dated by TCRdb to the early 2020s). About the full investigation: The collaborator samples originated in the United States, Italy and Spain and spanned the acute and convalescent phases of COVID-19. The prospective study material was composed of cDNA or gDNA derived from T cells, B-cell-depleted T cells, or PBMCs. The sample metadata nearly always contained a de-identified subject ID, COVID-19 status, age in years and sex. HLA class I and class II types, where available, came from metadata supplied by the sample provider rather than from assay-based typing. Samples came from the ongoing ImmuneRACE study (first 160 participants) plus 1,254 subjects from 6 global collaborators. The repertoires were released in a freely available public database meant as a resource for research on the immune response to SARS-CoV-2. The dataset comprised deeply sampled blood TCRbeta repertoires from subjects exposed to, actively infected with, or recovered from COVID-19.

TCRbeta CDR3 regions were amplified from genomic DNA using the immunoSEQ Assay, a bias-controlled multiplex PCR. For the original study's pipeline: The number of nucleated cells in each sample was estimated from the amplification of reference gene primers within the assay. To quantify the absolute abundance of each unique TCRbeta CDR3 rearrangement, sequence reads were collapsed and filtered. For each sample, productive Simpson clonality was calculated as the square root of Simpson's diversity index across productive rearrangements. The table comes from immuneACCESS by way of TCRdb, which keeps in-frame sequences with V and J called. Part of the clones is missing from these tables; in studies checked, under half for an unresolved V gene and the rest for unknown reasons. V, J and clone size reflect that table, while D and trimming were determined from the DNA. The sample table lists about 340,000 clones, just over 85% of them with a count of one. The ten top clones hold roughly 4.2% of the sample.

Results and caveats for the whole study, not just this receptor: The amount of clinical and demographic metadata varied by source and participant and was provided uncurated.

V is pruned by 9 bases and J by 11 bases, leaving 7 bases of the junction without a gene match. CDR1 and CDR2 (MNHEY, SVGAGI) derive from the germline V gene. The CDR3, cysteine through phenylalanine, is 11 amino acids long. Just CDR3 DNA is preserved here, 33 bases in frame from base 1. In the prospective study, participants were about 18 to 100 years old, resided in under 30 geographic areas of the United States, and were enrolled through a virtual design. In the prospective study, participants were assigned to cohorts based on the clinical history participants reported in a screening survey and a study questionnaire. In the prospective study, whole blood, serum and a nasopharyngeal or oropharyngeal swab were collected from each participant by mobile phlebotomists. Prospective study participants could optionally give additional blood draws and questionnaires over an approximately 2-month period. Before DNA extraction, prospective study blood samples were shipped either frozen or at room temperature.

A note on this clone: This clone's antigen is unknown. No quality values exist for individual bases; no much larger clone is one base distant.

The chain is encoded by TRBV6-5 joined to TRBJ1-1; 9 central bases correspond to TRBD1. The sample consisted of PBMCs or T cells enriched from blood (not recorded which). The TCR sequence derives from a woman between 40 and 50 years old with acute COVID-19. The nucleotide sequence reads TGTGCCAGTGCCCGGGACAGGGTTGCTTTCTTT. Protein translation: CASARDRVAFF.